This TCR beta chain is from a study of blood T cell repertoires in COVID-19. The wider study: The origin of the acute and convalescent COVID-19 samples was the United States, Italy and Spain.

In the source study's methods: Nucleated cell number was recorded as an estimate derived from reference gene primer amplification. The assay was immunoSEQ multiplex PCR, and TCRdb's table has in-frame clones only and misses some. V, J and clone size are taken as reported in that table, and D and trimming were inferred from the DNA itself. The sample contains around 200,000 clones, around 82% of which appear only once. The junction had 7 bases not matched to a gene; V was cut back by 6 bases and J by 5 bases. The CDR3 is made up of 15 amino acids. CDR1 is MGHDK, CDR2 SYGVNS, per germline. The V gene is TRBV25-1, the J gene TRBJ2-5; 12 bases line up with TRBD2. Sequencing used peripheral blood. This receptor was taken from a human donor with acute or convalescent COVID-19. The donor label of this sample is uncertain. Written as DNA, the CDR3 is TGTGCCAGCAGCCCTAGCGGGAGGGCGACTGAGACCCAGTACTTC. It yields the protein CASSPSGRATETQYF. Supplemented by reference TRBV25-1 and TRBJ2-5, the full variable domain reads EADIYQTPRYLVIGTGKKITLECSQTMGHDKMYWYQQDPGMELHLIHYSYGVNSTEKGDLSSESTVSRIRTEHFPLTLESARPSHTSQYLCASSPSGRATETQYFGPGTRLLVL.